The clone carrying this TCR beta chain appeared a few times. The data derive from a study of human T cells and chemical hapten exposure. Overall study context: After 6 days, upper back 0.01% DPC patch tests were scored.

Germline V gives CDR1 SGDLS, CDR2 YYNGEE. V lost 4 bases and J lost 8, with 21 bases in between. This CDR3 has 16 residues. Time point in this sample: patch test 1, 2 weeks after DPC sensitization. Sample treatment: therapeutic diphenylcyclopropenone sensitization with weekly scalp DPC. Whole blood, unfractionated, served as the material for total RNA extraction. Individual cDNA molecules (in the library) carried attached unique molecular identifiers. MiXCR, run by TCRdb on the RACE reads, gives a single entry per CDR3 protein. Here the sample spans approximately 400,000 distinct CDR3 sequences, roughly 4.8% being singletons.

The source was whole blood, collected in connection with sensitization to the hapten diphenylcyclopropenone (DPC). The J gene is TRBJ2-2, the V gene TRBV9; D is tentatively TRBD1 or TRBD2 (5 bases each). The receptor was isolated from a woman between 45 and 65 years old with alopecia areata. Some clones in this sample may be carry-over from other donors' samples. The CDR3 coding sequence is TGTGCCAGCAGCCCTCTGGTCCGGGACGGTGGTGGGGAGCTGTTTTTT. Translation: CASSPLVRDGGGELFF.